This T cell receptor (beta chain) was identified during a study of cytomegalovirus exposure and HLA in healthy donors. Notes on the study in general: Common viral pathogens were later found to be apparently linked to several of the most significant clusters. Most TCR sequences were seen very rarely across donors, but some public TCRs occurred in many.

Remarks on this clone: The antigen is unknown.

Researchers ran the PCR with 60 Vbeta and 13 Jbeta primers. Sequenced by immunoSEQ multiplex PCR; TCRdb stores in-frame clones only, minus some. This sample has roughly 190,000 clones, with about 79% found just once. The sample comprised PBMCs. The TCR comes from a woman aged 45 to 65 in good health and CMV-seronegative.

The CDR3: CASSSPKGELFF. The CDR3 bases are TGTGCCAGCAGCTCCCCCAAAGGGGAGCTGTTTTTT. The V gene is TRBV13, the J gene TRBJ2-2; D call uncertain. CDR3 length: 12 amino acids. Trimming pared 4 bases from V and 8 bases from J, leaving 8 bases between. From germline, CDR1 is PRHDT and CDR2 FYEKMQ (reference sequence).